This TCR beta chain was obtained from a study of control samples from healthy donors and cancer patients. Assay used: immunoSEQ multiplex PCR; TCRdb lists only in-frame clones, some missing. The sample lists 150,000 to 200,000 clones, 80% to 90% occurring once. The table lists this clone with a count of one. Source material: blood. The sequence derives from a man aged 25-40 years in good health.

CDR3 bases: TGTGCCACCAGCAAATCTAGCGGGGGGGTGGAGACCCAGTACTTC. Amino acid sequence: CATSKSSGGVETQYF. The J gene is TRBJ2-5, the V gene TRBV15; 12 bases agree with TRBD2. This CDR3 has 15 amino acids. V lost 4 bases, J lost 5 bases, and 5 bases stayed unmatched. Germline V lookup: CDR1 LNHNV, CDR2 YYDKDF (reference sequence).